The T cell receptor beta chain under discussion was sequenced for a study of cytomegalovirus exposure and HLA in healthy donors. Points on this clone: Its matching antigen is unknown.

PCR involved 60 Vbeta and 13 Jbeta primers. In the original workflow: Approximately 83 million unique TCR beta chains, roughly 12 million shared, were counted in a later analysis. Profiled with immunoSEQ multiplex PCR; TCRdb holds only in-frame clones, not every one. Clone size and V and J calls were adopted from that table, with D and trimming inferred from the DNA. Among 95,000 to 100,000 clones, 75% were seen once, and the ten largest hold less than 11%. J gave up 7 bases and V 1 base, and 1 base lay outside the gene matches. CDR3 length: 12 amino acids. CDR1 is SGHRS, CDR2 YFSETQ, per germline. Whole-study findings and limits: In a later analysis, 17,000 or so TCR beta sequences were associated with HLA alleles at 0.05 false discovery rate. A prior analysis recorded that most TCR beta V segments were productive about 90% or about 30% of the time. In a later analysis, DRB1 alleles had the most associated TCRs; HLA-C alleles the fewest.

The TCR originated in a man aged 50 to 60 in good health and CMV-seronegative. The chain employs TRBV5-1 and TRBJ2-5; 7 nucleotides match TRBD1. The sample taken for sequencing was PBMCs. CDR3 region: CASSLNRGTQYF. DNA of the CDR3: TGCGCCAGCAGCTTGAACAGGGGGACCCAGTACTTC.